This T cell receptor (beta chain) was identified during a study of blood T cell repertoires in COVID-19. Looking at the study overall: Material from acute and convalescent COVID-19 was sourced from the United States, Italy and Spain. The cDNA or gDNA used as material had been derived from T cells, B-cell-depleted T cells, or PBMCs.

The CDR3 is 16 residues long. The trim removed 3 bases at V and 1 base at J, leaving 6 bases unmatched. Germline V gives CDR1 GTSNPN, CDR2 SVGIG (reference sequence). Study processing details: Estimates of nucleated cell counts were drawn from the amplification of reference gene primers. Assay: immunoSEQ multiplex PCR; the TCRdb copy retains only in-frame clones and omits some. V and J calls and clone size are as listed in that table; D and trimming were resolved from the DNA. The sample lists 45,000 to 60,000 clones, roughly 86% occurring once. The clonotype was recovered from a man aged 55 to 70 with active or convalescent COVID-19. V gene TRBV30 combines with J gene TRBJ1-6; TRBD1 agrees at 7 bases. Input material: peripheral blood. The DNA for the CDR3 is TGTGCCTGGAGCCGGCCAGGGGGATCCTATAATTCACCCCTCCACTTT. Encoded protein: CAWSRPGGSYNSPLHF. The full variable domain, rest sourced from reference TRBV30 and TRBJ1-6, is SQTIHQWPATLVQPVGSPLSLECTVEGTSNPNLYWYRQAAGRGLQLLFYSVGIGQISSEVPQNLSASRPQDRQFILSSKKLLLSDSGFYLCAWSRPGGSYNSPLHFGNGTRLTVT.